This TCR beta chain was found in a study of cytotoxic CD8 clonotypes in ibrutinib-treated CLL. Deletions cut 3 bases from V and 1 base from J, with 14 bases between. CDR3 length equals 15 residues. The germline V gene has CDR1 SGHNT and CDR2 YYREEE (reference sequence). Sequencing was performed with immunoSEQ multiplex PCR; in TCRdb, only in-frame clones are kept and a portion is missing. The sample has approximately 150,000 clones; approximately 80% are singletons. The source of roughly 2.1 micrograms of genomic DNA for TCR beta libraries was cryopreserved PBMCs. Sequencing was performed on PBMCs, taken after 12 months of ibrutinib treatment. This sequence originates from a human donor with chronic lymphocytic leukemia. The chain has TRBV5-4 and TRBJ2-7, with D possibly TRBD2 on 6 matching bases. This CDR3 is CASSSPTRGSYEQYF. DNA of the CDR3: TGTGCCAGCAGCTCCCCTACCCGGGGGTCCTACGAGCAGTACTTC.